This passage covers 28 T cell receptor beta chains from one sample sequenced in a study of T cell clones after liver transplantation. TCRdb's copy holds only in-frame clones and misses some; the assay was immunoSEQ multiplex PCR. The repertoire includes tens of thousands of clones, around 75% of them detected once, and over 14% sits in the top ten. The sample here was CD4+ T cells from blood, taken before liver transplant. These receptors all come from a human donor who received a liver transplant.

V and J are TRBV2 and TRBJ1-1; TRBD1 agrees at 7 bases. Germline trimming cut 5 bases from V and 1 base from J; bases unmatched to any gene: 4. The CDR3 is 14 amino acids. In germline, CDR1 is SNHLY, CDR2 FYNNEI. The CDR3 region has the DNA TGTGCCAGCAGTCCCCGGACAGGGAACACTGAAGCTTTCTTT. It encodes CASSPRTGNTEAFF.

In this sample, this clone turned up a few times. J is TRBJ2-1 and V is TRBV5-4; maybe TRBD1 (6 bases). The V end was cut by 0 bases, the J end by 5 bases, with 12 bases between. Germline V gives CDR1 SGHNT, CDR2 YYREEE (reference sequence). This CDR3 is 15 amino acids long. The CDR3 DNA sequence: TGTGCCAGCAGCTTGGACAGGGTAAGGCACAATGAGCAGTTCTTC. This sequence encodes CASSLDRVRHNEQFF.

J is TRBJ2-7 and V is TRBV5-1, with D possibly TRBD2 on 7 matching bases. This CDR3 comprises 16 residues. V gave up 0 bases and J gave up 6 bases, with 19 bases separating them. Germline CDR1 is SGHRS and CDR2 is YFSETQ. CDR3: CASSLVWGGAPSEQYF. The DNA of the CDR3 is TGCGCCAGCAGCTTGGTATGGGGGGGGGCCCCTAGCGAGCAGTACTTC. Supplemented by reference TRBV5-1 and TRBJ2-7, the full variable domain reads KAGVTQTPRYLIKTRGQQVTLSCSPISGHRSVSWYQQTPGQGLQFLFEYFSETQRNKGNFPGRFSGRQFSNSRSEMNVSTLELGDSALYLCASSLVWGGAPSEQYFGPGTRLTVT.

V gene TRBV19 combines with J gene TRBJ1-5; TRBD1 matches 9 bases. The length of the CDR3 is 16 residues. Losses at the gene ends were 6 bases for V and 3 bases for J; bases not matched to a gene: 9. The germline V gene has CDR1 LNHDA and CDR2 SQIVND (reference sequence). As DNA, the CDR3 is TGTGCCAGTAGCCAGACGGGACAGGGCTCCAATCAGCCCCAGCATTTT. Translated: CASSQTGQGSNQPQHF.

The J gene is TRBJ1-1, the V gene TRBV28; 12 bases match TRBD1. Germline CDR1 reads MDHEN; CDR2 reads SYDVKM. The V and J ends lost 6 bases and 6 bases, in that order; junction bases with no gene match: 11. The CDR3 length is 16 residues. The CDR3 DNA reads TGTGCCAGCAGGGGGGACAGGGGGCGGATCTTACCTGAAGCTTTCTTT. This codes for CASRGDRGRILPEAFF. Looking up the rest from reference TRBV28 and TRBJ1-1 gives the full variable domain: DVKVTQSSRYLVKRTGEKVFLECVQDMDHENMFWYRQDPGLGLRLIYFSYDVKMKEKGDIPEGYSVSREKKERFSLILESASTNQTSMYLCASRGDRGRILPEAFFGQGTRLTVV.

This chain uses TRBV13 with TRBJ2-3; 10 positions match TRBD1. CDR1 PRHDT and CDR2 FYEKMQ come from the germline V gene (reference sequence). The CDR3 has 17 amino acids. J lost 10 bases, V lost 3 bases, and 16 bases had no gene match. CDR3 bases: TGTGCCAGCAGCTTCCCGGGACAGGGGCTCCGAGGAGGATCGCAGTATTTT. Protein product: CASSFPGQGLRGGSQYF.

The chain carries TRBV7-3 and TRBJ2-3; 7 nucleotides agree with TRBD2. The CDR3 runs to 13 residues. The trim removed 4 bases at V and 8 bases at J, leaving 6 bases unmatched. Germline CDR1 SGHTA, CDR2 FQGTGA. The CDR3 reads CASSSTAGFTQYF. CDR3 nucleotide sequence: TGTGCCAGCAGCTCCACAGCGGGGTTTACGCAGTATTTT.

The V gene is TRBV6-1, the J gene TRBJ2-7; the D is unclear. The CDR3 is 15 amino acids. Germline V lookup: CDR1 MNHNS, CDR2 SASEGT. The germline V and J ends were trimmed by 2 bases and 2 bases, with 13 bases remaining between them. CDR3 nucleotide sequence: TGTGCCAGCAGTGAAAGGAGCAGCAGTCCCTACGAGCAGTACTTC. Translating gives CASSERSSSPYEQYF.

V is TRBV7-2 and J is TRBJ2-7; D is possibly TRBD2 (5 bases). CDR3 length equals 14 residues. Trimming cost V 1 base and J 2 bases, with 9 bases left between them. Germline-derived CDR1 and CDR2 are SGHTA and FQGNSA. CDR3 DNA: TGTGCCAGCAGCTTAGGACGGGAAACCTACGAGCAGTACTTC. Amino acid sequence: CASSLGRETYEQYF.

The CDR3 DNA follows: TGTGCCAGCAGTAATCTCAGGGGGCGCAGGAATGAGCAGTTCTTC. It yields the protein CASSNLRGRRNEQFF. J is TRBJ2-1 and V is TRBV27; 8 nucleotides match TRBD1. CDR1 is MNHEY, CDR2 SMNVEV, per germline (reference sequence). The CDR3 is 15 amino acids. The V segment lost 5 bases and the J segment 7 bases; nucleotides outside the gene matches: 10.

The chain couples TRBV10-3 to TRBJ2-5, with D perhaps TRBD1 (5 bases). Trimming pared 6 bases from V and 1 base from J, leaving 15 bases between. There are 15 residues in the CDR3. The germline CDR1 and CDR2 sequences are ENHRY and SYGVKD. CDR3 in DNA: TGTGCCATCAGCACATCTCAGGGCCGCCAAGAGACCCAGTACTTC. Translating gives CAISTSQGRQETQYF.

CDR3 nucleotide sequence: TGTGCCACCAGCAGAGGTGACGGGAACACAGATACGCAGTATTTT. This translates into CATSRGDGNTDTQYF. This rearrangement joins TRBV15 to TRBJ2-3, with D possibly matching TRBD2 (5 bases). Germline CDR1 and CDR2: LNHNV and YYDKDF (reference sequence). Trimming removed 1 base from V and 2 bases from J, with 10 bases in between. The CDR3 runs 15 residues.

The V and J genes are TRBV27 and TRBJ2-5; TRBD1 might be the D (6 bases). Trimming stripped 6 bases from V and 3 bases from J, with 11 bases between. The CDR3 loop spans 13 amino acids. Germline-derived CDR1 and CDR2 are MNHEY and SMNVEV (reference sequence). CDR3 sequence reads: CASSRQAKETQYF. CDR3 nucleotide sequence: TGTGCCAGCAGCCGACAGGCTAAAGAGACCCAGTACTTC.

In this sample, this clone is medium-sized. CDR3: CAWVQGGNTEAFF. For the CDR3, the DNA is TGTGCCTGGGTACAGGGTGGGAACACTGAAGCTTTCTTT. The J gene is TRBJ1-1, the V gene TRBV30; possibly TRBD1 for D (6 bases). Germline CDR1 is GTSNPN and CDR2 is SVGIG (reference sequence). The ends were cut back, 5 bases at V and 1 base at J, with 11 bases in the middle. CDR3 length: 13 residues.

This clone was observed many times. This chain joins TRBV11-3 and TRBJ1-1, with TRBD1 matching over 7 bases. The germline V gene has CDR1 SGHNT and CDR2 YENEEA. The V segment lost 4 bases and the J segment 10 bases; nucleotides outside the gene matches: 6. This CDR3 region has 12 residues. The CDR3 here is CASSSTGAAAFF. CDR3 bases: TGTGCCAGCAGCTCTACAGGGGCGGCAGCTTTCTTT.

The chain has TRBV30 and TRBJ2-2, with TRBD1 as a possible D gene (6 bases). V was shortened by 0 bases and J by 3 bases, with 11 bases between the two germline ends. CDR3 length: 15 residues. Germline V gene sequence: CDR1 GTSNPN, CDR2 SVGIG (reference sequence). Written as DNA, the CDR3 is TGTGCCTGGAGTGTACGAGGGGGAGACACCGGGGAGCTGTTTTTT. As protein: CAWSVRGGDTGELFF.

The V gene is TRBV5-1, the J gene TRBJ2-4, with 11 bases fitting TRBD2. V lost 5 bases and J lost 6; bases outside the gene matches: 10. The CDR3 is 16 amino acids. CDR1 and CDR2 (germline): SGHRS, YFSETQ. CDR3 DNA sequence: TGCGCCAGCAGGCTGGACGCCGGGACTAGCGGAAACATTCAGTACTTC. Translated, it gives CASRLDAGTSGNIQYF.

This clone came up a few times. CDR3 sequence reads: CASNERTRRDTQYF. The CDR3 DNA sequence: TGTGCCAGCAATGAGCGGACTAGAAGAGATACGCAGTATTTT. V and J are TRBV6-1 and TRBJ2-3; 7 positions match TRBD2. V trimming: 7 bases; J trimming: 5 bases; junction bases outside the gene matches: 9. This CDR3 region has 14 residues. Germline V lookup: CDR1 MNHNS, CDR2 SASEGT.

The chain combines TRBV7-2 with TRBJ2-7; tentatively, D is TRBD1 (7 bases). V lost 5 bases and J 8 bases, leaving 25 bases between the germline ends. Germline V gene lookup returns CDR1 SGHTA and CDR2 FQGNSA. This CDR3 region has 16 residues. CDR3 DNA: TGTGCCAGCAGCCCCCAGACAGGGAGGATGCTTATGAAGCAGTACTTC. As protein: CASSPQTGRMLMKQYF.

The chain uses TRBV6-5 and TRBJ2-1; 8 bases are shared with TRBD2. Germline V gives CDR1 MNHEY, CDR2 SVGAGI. The CDR3 sequence is 13 residues long. V shed 4 bases and J 8 bases; nucleotides not matched to a gene: 4. This CDR3 is CASSWRGVHEQFF. Written as DNA, the CDR3 is TGTGCCAGCAGTTGGCGGGGGGTCCATGAGCAGTTCTTC.

This chain links TRBV28 with TRBJ2-7, with 11 bases lining up with TRBD2. The CDR3 covers 18 residues. V trimming: 8 bases; J trimming: 6 bases; junction bases outside the gene matches: 21. Per germline, CDR1 MDHEN and CDR2 SYDVKM. CDR3: CASQVGGVGSGGAVEQYF. In DNA, the CDR3 is TGTGCCAGCCAGGTTGGGGGAGTAGGTAGCGGGGGGGCGGTCGAGCAGTACTTC.

This clone was counted once. The chain couples TRBV28 to TRBJ1-6; the D is unclear. The length of the CDR3 is 15 residues. CDR1 is MDHEN, CDR2 SYDVKM, per germline. V lost 2 bases, J lost 7 bases, and 12 bases lay in between. As DNA, the CDR3 is TGTGCCAGCAGTTTACCGGGGAGGGCCAATTCACCCCTCCACTTT. Protein product: CASSLPGRANSPLHF.

The chain recombines TRBV4-1 with TRBJ1-5, with D possibly being TRBD1 (6 bases). Trimming shortened V by 0 bases and J by 4 bases, and 10 bases separated the two germline ends. CDR1 and CDR2 from the germline V gene are MGHRA and YSYEKL. The CDR3 sequence is 15 residues long. In DNA form, the CDR3 reads TGCGCCAGCAGCCAAGAGGGGGCATTTAATCAGCCCCAGCATTTT. Its protein product is CASSQEGAFNQPQHF.

The chain uses TRBV7-3 and TRBJ2-5; unclear D gene. The germline CDR1 and CDR2 sequences are SGHTA and FQGTGA. The CDR3 is 15 amino acids. The V and J ends lost 0 bases and 5 bases respectively, with 13 bases between them. The chain's CDR3 is CASSLTRVSPETQYF. DNA for the CDR3: TGTGCCAGCAGCTTAACCCGAGTCTCCCCCGAGACCCAGTACTTC. Looking up the rest from reference TRBV7-3 and TRBJ2-5 gives the full variable domain: GAGVSQTPSNKVTEKGKYVELRCDPISGHTALYWYRQSLGQGPEFLIYFQGTGAADDSGLPNDRFFAVRPEGSVSTLKIQRTERGDSAVYLCASSLTRVSPETQYFGPGTRLLVL.

This clone appeared once. This chain uses TRBV19 with TRBJ2-7; TRBD2 matches 7 bases. This CDR3 comprises 17 residues. Losses at the gene ends were 0 bases for V and 7 bases for J; bases not matched to a gene: 15. Germline CDR1 and CDR2: LNHDA and SQIVND (reference sequence). The CDR3 region is CASSIEAAGTTLREQYF. CDR3 in DNA: TGTGCCAGTAGTATAGAAGCAGCGGGGACGACCCTACGAGAGCAGTACTTC.

The sample holds one count of this clone. V usage is TRBV6-5 and J usage is TRBJ1-5; 7 nucleotides align to TRBD1. Germline assignment: CDR1 MNHEY and CDR2 SVGAGI. V lost 6 bases to trimming and J lost 6 bases; unmatched junction nucleotides: 8. The CDR3 is made up of 14 amino acids. CDR3 sequence: CASSSQGVRQPQHF. The CDR3 region has the DNA TGTGCCAGCAGCTCGCAGGGGGTCCGTCAGCCCCAGCATTTT.

Here the CDR3 reads CSVGFGGQLSEQYF. CDR3 in DNA: TGCAGCGTCGGGTTTGGCGGGCAGCTATCCGAGCAGTACTTC. The chain combines TRBV29-1 with TRBJ2-7; D might be TRBD2 (5 bases). This CDR3 comprises 14 residues. Germline CDR1 is SQVTM and CDR2 is ANQGSEA. V was pared by 6 bases and J by 6 bases, with 21 bases between.

This chain connects TRBV28 to TRBJ1-5, with D perhaps TRBD1 (6 bases). Trimming stripped 4 bases from V and 7 bases from J, with 17 bases between. CDR3 size: 15 residues. Germline lookup yields CDR1 MDHEN and CDR2 SYDVKM. CDR3: CASSSSIDRTQPQHF. As DNA, the CDR3 is TGTGCCAGCAGTTCTTCTATAGACAGGACCCAGCCCCAGCATTTT. Supplemented by reference TRBV28 and TRBJ1-5, the full variable domain reads DVKVTQSSRYLVKRTGEKVFLECVQDMDHENMFWYRQDPGLGLRLIYFSYDVKMKEKGDIPEGYSVSREKKERFSLILESASTNQTSMYLCASSSSIDRTQPQHFGDGTRLSIL.